These 29 T cell receptor beta chains were sequenced from one sample in a study of identical twins. In TCRdb, the 5' RACE reads were re-called with MiXCR into one record per CDR3 protein. The repertoire holds fewer than 500,000 distinct CDR3 sequences, with 24% as singletons. In addition, the sample was reused for a study of T cells expressing NK-cell markers.

The sequenced sample consisted of CD4+ T cells sorted from blood. These receptors all stem from a woman between 18 and 29 years old in good health.

Comments on this clonotype: With a much larger clone just one base away, this may be a read error. The chain recombines TRBV7-2 with TRBJ2-3; maybe TRBD2 (5 bases). With 4 bases removed from V and 3 bases from J, the gap between germline ends came to 8 bases. Germline V gene lookup returns CDR1 SGHTA and CDR2 FQGNSA. The CDR3 totals 13 residues. Here the CDR3 reads CASSSLGTDTQYF. The CDR3 DNA follows: TGTGCCAGCAGCTCACTAGGGACAGATACGCAGTATTTT.

This clonotype was seen once. V gene TRBV5-1 combines with J gene TRBJ2-7; D uncertain. CDR3 length: 16 residues. Germline CDR1 and CDR2: SGHRS and YFSETQ. V dropped 1 base and J dropped 3 bases, with 17 bases sitting between them. The CDR3 nucleotides read TGCGCCAGCAGCTTGACCCCGAACAACCGCTACTACGAGCAGTACTTC. Translation: CASSLTPNNRYYEQYF.

The CDR3 DNA follows: TGTGCCAGCAGCACAGTAGCGGGGAAATCCTACAATGAGCAGTTCTTC. Translating gives CASSTVAGKSYNEQFF. The chain carries TRBV13 and TRBJ2-1; 8 bases match TRBD2. Trimming at V came to 5 bases and at J to 1 base, leaving 7 bases not matched to a gene. From germline, CDR1 is PRHDT and CDR2 FYEKMQ (reference sequence). This CDR3 region has 16 residues.

The rearrangement links TRBV10-3 to TRBJ2-3; 12 nucleotides align to TRBD2. The CDR3 loop spans 19 amino acids. V was clipped by 6 bases and J by 4 bases; unmatched bases: 17. Germline V CDR1 and CDR2: ENHRY, SYGVKD. The CDR3 nucleotides are TGTGCCATCAGGGGGACTAGCGGGCCGCAAAAGGGACGACCAGATACGCAGTATTTT. Translation gives CAIRGTSGPQKGRPDTQYF.

This clonotype was counted only a few times. The chain is built from TRBV7-2 and TRBJ2-5, with D perhaps TRBD2 (6 bases). V gave up 6 bases and J gave up 2 bases, with 19 bases separating them. Germline V lookup: CDR1 SGHTA, CDR2 FQGNSA. This CDR3 contains 16 residues. As DNA, the CDR3 is TGTGCCAGCAGACCGACCATGACTAGTTGGCAAGAGACCCAGTACTTC. It translates to CASRPTMTSWQETQYF.

The chain carries TRBV29-1 and TRBJ1-2; D is ambiguous. This CDR3 spans 13 amino acids. V lost 4 bases, J lost 2 bases, and 11 bases lay in between. Per germline, CDR1 SQVTM and CDR2 ANQGSEA. The CDR3 DNA follows: TGCAGCGTTGTTAAGGGTACCAACTATGGCTACACCTTC. Translating it yields CSVVKGTNYGYTF.

This clonotype was seen only a few times. The chain employs TRBV21-1 and TRBJ2-1; the table's D call, TRBD1, was not checked against the DNA. TRBV21-1 is termed a pseudogene. The CDR3 loop spans 16 amino acids. CDR3 nucleotide sequence: TGTGCCAGCAGCGCAACCGACGGGCCCCGGACGAGGGGGCAGTTCTTC. Translating it yields CASSATDGPRTRGQFF.

This clonotype was counted once. The chain combines TRBV7-2 with TRBJ1-1; maybe TRBD1 (5 bases). The ends were cut back, 2 bases at V and 0 bases at J, with 10 bases in the middle. Germline CDR1 SGHTA, CDR2 FQGNSA. The CDR3 has 15 residues. This chain's CDR3 is CASSLTGQMNTEAFF. In DNA, the CDR3 is TGTGCCAGCAGCTTAACGGGGCAAATGAACACTGAAGCTTTCTTT.

This clonotype was counted a few times. The chain has TRBV6-6 and TRBJ2-7; D possibly corresponds to TRBD2 (6 bases). V was pared by 10 bases and J by 6 bases, with 16 bases between. Germline V CDR1 and CDR2: MNHNY, SVGAGI (reference sequence). The CDR3 has 12 amino acids. The DNA for the CDR3 is TGTGCCACACGTCGGGGACTCTCCGAGCAGTACTTC. It yields the protein CATRRGLSEQYF.

The chain joins TRBV30 to TRBJ1-1; D is undetermined. Deletions cut 3 bases from V and 3 bases from J, with 8 bases between. Per germline, CDR1 GTSNPN and CDR2 SVGIG (reference sequence). The CDR3 runs 12 residues. CDR3 sequence: CAWSPRDTEAFF. CDR3 nucleotides: TGTGCCTGGAGCCCAAGGGACACTGAAGCTTTCTTT.

This clonotype was found a few times. The chain uses TRBV12-3 or TRBV12-4 and TRBJ2-3, with D maybe TRBD2 (5 bases). The V end was cut by 6 bases, the J end by 1 base, with 17 bases between. The CDR3 has 16 residues. The CDR3 coding sequence is TGTGCCAGCAGACCGAAAAACAGAGCGGGCACAGATACGCAGTATTTT. Its translation: CASRPKNRAGTDTQYF.

This rearrangement joins TRBV20-1 to TRBJ2-3; TRBD2 might be the D (6 bases). Germline CDR1 DFQATT, CDR2 SNEGSKA (reference sequence). V was clipped by 5 bases and J by 6 bases, with 15 bases between them. This CDR3 is 13 amino acids long. The CDR3 DNA reads TGCAGTGCTGAGAGCGGGTTAAGGGATACGCAGTATTTT. This translates into CSAESGLRDTQYF.

This clonotype has more than one count but fewer than ten. V is TRBV20-1 and J is TRBJ2-1; D gene unclear. This CDR3 comprises 16 residues. V lost 0 bases to trimming and J lost 5 bases, with 17 bases between them. Germline CDR1 is DFQATT and CDR2 is SNEGSKA (reference sequence). CDR3 in DNA: TGCAGTGCTAGAGATGCTCTGAGGATTAGGGACAATGAGCAGTTCTTC. Its translation: CSARDALRIRDNEQFF.

V usage is TRBV7-8 and J usage is TRBJ2-1, with 9 bases lining up with TRBD2. The CDR3 has 17 amino acids. Germline values: CDR1 SGHVS, CDR2 FQNEAQ. The V gene end was trimmed by 4 bases and the J gene end by 5 bases; junction bases not matched to a gene: 12. CDR3: CASSSGIMVAGDNEQFF. The CDR3 bases are TGTGCCAGCAGCTCGGGAATTATGGTAGCGGGGGACAATGAGCAGTTCTTC.

Comment on this clonotype: A read error may produce the germline difference seen at one junction end. This chain links TRBV12-3 or TRBV12-4 with TRBJ2-3; D possibly matches TRBD1 or TRBD2 (5 bases each). The CDR3 spans 12 residues. The CDR3 reads CASSWGTDTQYF. CDR3 DNA sequence: TGTGCCAGTAGTTGGGGGACAGATACGCAGTATTTT.

The chain carries TRBV7-8 and TRBJ2-5, with D perhaps matching TRBD1 (5 bases). This CDR3 region has 13 residues. CDR1 SGHVS and CDR2 FQNEAQ come from the germline V gene. With 4 bases removed from V and 3 bases from J, the gap between germline ends came to 9 bases. The CDR3 protein is CASSWGREETQYF. The DNA for the CDR3 is TGTGCCAGCAGCTGGGGCAGGGAAGAGACCCAGTACTTC.

The table lists this clonotype with a few counts. The V gene is TRBV7-2, the J gene TRBJ2-1; D is uncertain. The V and J ends lost 5 bases and 9 bases respectively, with 14 bases between them. The CDR3 totals 13 residues. Germline V gene sequence: CDR1 SGHTA, CDR2 FQGNSA. The CDR3 DNA is TGTGCCAGCAGCCATGGGTCCAATCGTGAGCAGTTCTTC. It encodes CASSHGSNREQFF.

The CDR3 region is CASSYPPDRGNGYTF. Written as DNA, the CDR3 is TGTGCCAGCAGTTACCCTCCGGACAGGGGGAATGGCTACACCTTC. The chain uses TRBV6-5 and TRBJ1-2, with 10 nucleotides matching TRBD1. The CDR3 has 15 amino acids. Germline trimming cut 2 bases from V and 6 bases from J; bases unmatched to any gene: 6. The germline V gene encodes CDR1 MNHEY and CDR2 SVGAGI.

The chain joins TRBV18 to TRBJ1-1, with no clear D. Deletions cut 3 bases from V and 1 base from J, with 9 bases between. This CDR3 region has 14 residues. In germline, CDR1 is KGHSH, CDR2 LQKENI. For the CDR3, the DNA is TGTGCCAGCTCACCCGGACGGAGGAACACTGAAGCTTTCTTT. Translated, it gives CASSPGRRNTEAFF.

The chain uses TRBV7-9 and TRBJ1-2; 7 bases are shared with TRBD1. The CDR3 totals 15 residues. Per the germline V gene, CDR1 is SEHNR and CDR2 is FQNEAQ (reference sequence). Trimming cost V 5 bases and J 6 bases; bases outside gene matches: 12. The CDR3 loop is CASSPLFDREDGYTF. The DNA for the CDR3 is TGTGCCAGCAGCCCTCTCTTCGACAGGGAAGATGGCTACACCTTC.

This clonotype was counted a few times. The V gene is TRBV29-1, the J gene TRBJ1-1; unclear D gene. CDR3 length: 11 residues. From germline, CDR1 is SQVTM and CDR2 ANQGSEA. Trimming cost V 4 bases and J 9 bases, with 12 bases left between them. CDR3 protein: CSVGNSEKAFF. As DNA, the CDR3 is TGCAGCGTTGGGAATTCGGAAAAAGCTTTCTTT.

The genes are TRBV30 and TRBJ1-5; D is perhaps TRBD1 (5 bases). V shed 0 bases and J shed 6 bases, with 9 bases lying between them. The CDR3 consists of 13 residues. Germline CDR1 is GTSNPN and CDR2 is SVGIG (reference sequence). The CDR3, as DNA: TGTGCCTGGAGTGTATCAGGGTTTCAGCCCCAGCATTTT. Amino acid sequence: CAWSVSGFQPQHF.

The table lists this clonotype with a few counts. The chain employs TRBV12-3 or TRBV12-4 and TRBJ2-5; a weak D match, TRBD1 (5 bases). V shed 5 bases and J shed 5 bases, with 9 bases lying between them. The CDR3 has 12 residues. CDR3 region: CASSGPGETQYF. The CDR3 coding sequence is TGTGCCAGCAGTGGGCCAGGGGAGACCCAGTACTTC.

The CDR3 region is CSAAGLAGASEQFF. CDR3 DNA: TGCAGTGCCGCGGGACTAGCGGGAGCCAGTGAGCAGTTCTTC. The J gene is TRBJ2-1, the V gene TRBV20-1; 14 bases agree with TRBD2. The CDR3 covers 14 residues. V shed 6 bases and J 9 bases; nucleotides not matched to a gene: 7. CDR1 and CDR2 from the germline V gene are DFQATT and SNEGSKA (reference sequence).

This clonotype was seen at least ten times. This chain links TRBV14 with TRBJ1-2; D is unclear. Germline V lookup: CDR1 SGHDN, CDR2 FVKESK. V was trimmed by 4 bases and J by 4 bases, leaving 13 bases between them. This CDR3 has 14 residues. For the CDR3, the DNA is TGTGCCAGCAGCCCCGCGGGGTTCCCCTATGGCTACACCTTC. Protein sequence: CASSPAGFPYGYTF.

This clonotype was observed many times. The chain combines TRBV6-5 with TRBJ2-5, with 7 bases lining up with TRBD2. Germline V gene data show CDR1 as MNHEY and CDR2 as SVGAGI. V gave up 2 bases and J gave up 4 bases; unmatched junction bases: 4. This CDR3 has 14 residues. The CDR3 sequence: CASSYPAGSETQYF. The CDR3 coding sequence is TGTGCCAGCAGTTACCCAGCGGGATCAGAGACCCAGTACTTC.

This clonotype turned up a few times. The chain employs TRBV5-1 and TRBJ1-1; a weak D match, TRBD1 (5 bases). The CDR3 has 15 amino acids. Per the germline V gene, CDR1 is SGHRS and CDR2 is YFSETQ. V lost 3 bases and J lost 3, with 15 bases in between. Written as DNA, the CDR3 is TGCGCCAGCAGCTCCCAAGGGACCGGTTACACTGAAGCTTTCTTT. This gives the protein CASSSQGTGYTEAFF.

This clonotype was seen ten or more times. The J gene is TRBJ2-7, the V gene TRBV5-1, with 8 bases lining up with TRBD1. The CDR3 extends over 14 amino acids. The J segment lost 2 bases and the V segment lost 4 bases, leaving 5 bases of the junction unmatched. Germline V CDR1 and CDR2: SGHRS, YFSETQ. CDR3 coding DNA: TGCGCCAGCAGCGAATGGACAGGGACCTACGAGCAGTACTTC. Amino acid sequence: CASSEWTGTYEQYF.

J is TRBJ2-3 and V is TRBV11-2, with TRBD2 matching over 11 bases. CDR1 and CDR2 from the germline V gene are SGHAT and FQNNGV. The CDR3 is made up of 16 amino acids. The ends lost 5 bases at V and 1 base at J; junction bases unmatched: 5. The CDR3: CASSLTTSGGTDTQYF. The DNA for the CDR3 is TGTGCCAGCAGCCTAACGACTAGCGGGGGCACAGATACGCAGTATTTT.